What follows describes a single TCR beta chain. The V gene's germline CDR1 is LNHDA and CDR2 SQIVND (reference sequence). Trimming took 7 bases from V and 6 from J; bases not matched to a gene: 11. The CDR3 sequence is 14 residues long. The source of the sample is a study of technical replicates of blood from a few donors. Sequenced by immunoSEQ multiplex PCR; TCRdb stores in-frame clones only, minus some. The sample includes about 66,000 clones, 95% to 97% seen only once; the top ten take roughly 0.25%. This chain joins TRBV19 and TRBJ1-1; TRBD1 agrees at 7 bases. The sequenced sample consisted of T cells isolated from PBMCs. The receptor comes from a human donor in good health. The DNA for the CDR3 is TGTGCCAGTACCCCGAGGCAGGGGGTAGCTGAAGCTTTCTTT. This gives the protein CASTPRQGVAEAFF. The full variable domain, rest sourced from reference TRBV19 and TRBJ1-1, is DGGITQSPKYLFRKEGQNVTLSCEQNLNHDAMYWYRQDPGQGLRLIYYSQIVNDFQKGDIAEGYSVSREKKESFPLTVTSAQKNPTAFYLCASTPRQGVAEAFFGQGTRLTVV.